The 28 T cell receptor beta chains given below trace back to one sample, sequenced in a study of OX40 agonist ivuxolimab in advanced cancers. Clones were sequenced by immunoSEQ multiplex PCR, and TCRdb holds only the in-frame ones, with some missing. The sample lists more than 70,000 clones, roughly nine tenths occurring once. Sequenced material: CD4+ or CD8+ T cells sorted from blood, taken in a trial of the OX40 agonist ivuxolimab. The receptors come from an adult with an advanced solid tumor such as melanoma, head and neck, liver or kidney cancer.

On this clone itself: Other DNA variants within this sample encode the same CDR3. The V gene is TRBV5-1, the J gene TRBJ1-1; the D gene is possibly TRBD1 (6 bases). V lost 1 base to trimming and J lost 3 bases, with 10 bases between them. Per germline, CDR1 SGHRS and CDR2 YFSETQ. The CDR3 runs to 14 residues. The CDR3 reads CASSLTGRDTEAFF. Here the CDR3 DNA reads TGCGCCAGCAGCTTGACAGGGCGCGACACTGAAGCTTTCTTT.

The V call is TRBV30, the J call TRBJ2-7; a weak D match, TRBD1 (5 bases). There are 17 residues in the CDR3. Per the germline V gene, CDR1 is GTSNPN and CDR2 is SVGIG (reference sequence). Trimming took off 1 base at V and 2 bases at J, with 21 bases between the two ends. CDR3 protein: CAWSGGLVPLGTYEQYF. In DNA, the CDR3 is TGTGCCTGGAGTGGGGGCCTAGTGCCTCTAGGGACCTACGAGCAGTACTTC.

The rearrangement links TRBV30 to TRBJ1-5; 7 positions agree with TRBD1. J was trimmed by 2 bases and V by 7 bases; bases with no gene match: 5. The V gene's germline CDR1 is GTSNPN and CDR2 SVGIG (reference sequence). The CDR3 has 13 amino acids. Here the CDR3 reads CAYQGDGNQPQHF. Written as DNA, the CDR3 is TGTGCCTATCAGGGGGATGGCAATCAGCCCCAGCATTTT.

DNA of the CDR3: TGTGCCAGCAGCTCATGGGCCCCGGCGGAGGAGCAGTACTTC. Translation gives CASSSWAPAEEQYF. This chain joins TRBV7-9 and TRBJ2-7, with unresolved D. The CDR3 runs to 14 residues. Trimming removed 4 bases from V and 7 bases from J, with 17 bases in between. The germline V gene has CDR1 SEHNR and CDR2 FQNEAQ (reference sequence).

This clone came up once. The chain employs TRBV30 and TRBJ1-1, with TRBD1 identical over 8 bases. Germline lookup yields CDR1 GTSNPN and CDR2 SVGIG (reference sequence). V was pared by 0 bases and J by 1 base, with 13 bases of the junction left unmatched. The CDR3 totals 18 residues. Here the CDR3 reads CAWSVPVPGQGGNTEAFF. For the CDR3, the DNA is TGTGCCTGGAGTGTACCGGTTCCCGGACAGGGTGGGAACACTGAAGCTTTCTTT.

This clone is judged medium-sized (0.01 to 0.1%). The gene calls are TRBV6-6 and TRBJ1-6, with TRBD1 matching over 7 bases. The CDR3 is 13 amino acids. The germline CDR1 and CDR2 sequences are MNHNY and SVGAGI (reference sequence). V was clipped by 5 bases and J by 9 bases; unmatched bases: 4. The CDR3 DNA is TGTGCCAGCAGTCCGACAGGGATTTCACCCCTCCACTTT. Translated: CASSPTGISPLHF.

This chain uses TRBV5-1 with TRBJ2-1; D remains unclear. Germline V lookup: CDR1 SGHRS, CDR2 YFSETQ. CDR3 length equals 14 residues. V dropped 1 base and J dropped 7 bases, with 12 bases sitting between them. CDR3 sequence (DNA): TGCGCCAGCAGCTTGCTGGGATTGAGGAATGAGCAGTTCTTC. It specifies CASSLLGLRNEQFF.

This chain links TRBV5-1 with TRBJ2-5; 11 bases agree with TRBD2. The CDR3 is made up of 16 amino acids. The V and J ends lost 6 bases and 3 bases, in that order; junction bases with no gene match: 10. In germline, CDR1 is SGHRS, CDR2 YFSETQ. The CDR3 DNA is TGCGCCAGCACGGCCTTAGCGGGGGGGTCAAAAGAGACCCAGTACTTC. This translates into CASTALAGGSKETQYF.

The chain joins TRBV5-5 to TRBJ2-5, with D hard to call. This CDR3 region has 13 residues. V lost 4 bases, J lost 2 bases, and 9 bases lay in between. CDR1 and CDR2 from the germline V gene are SGHKS and YYEKEE (reference sequence). In DNA form, the CDR3 reads TGTGCCAGCAGCCCTGGCCAACAAGAGACCCAGTACTTC. Protein product: CASSPGQQETQYF.

There are a few counts of this clone. V usage is TRBV19 and J usage is TRBJ2-5; TRBD2 matches at 8 bases. CDR1 and CDR2 (germline): LNHDA, SQIVND (reference sequence). This CDR3 is 16 amino acids long. The V and J ends lost 3 bases and 1 base, in that order; junction bases with no gene match: 7. Here the CDR3 DNA reads TGTGCCAGTAGTATTTTGAGCGGGGGCTTCCAAGAGACCCAGTACTTC. Translating gives CASSILSGGFQETQYF.

The table lists this clone with a count of one. This chain uses TRBV7-2 with TRBJ1-2; D gene ambiguous. Germline V gene lookup returns CDR1 SGHTA and CDR2 FQGNSA. V was clipped by 1 base and J by 9 bases, with 6 bases between them. The CDR3 runs 11 residues. The CDR3 is CASSLGPSYTF. CDR3 sequence (DNA): TGTGCCAGCAGCTTAGGCCCGAGCTACACCTTC.

The chain has TRBV28 and TRBJ2-5; 9 nucleotides align to TRBD2. CDR3 length: 16 amino acids. Germline CDR1 and CDR2: MDHEN and SYDVKM. V gave up 5 bases and J gave up 5 bases; unmatched junction bases: 12. The CDR3 DNA follows: TGTGCCAGCAGTGCCCCCGGGACTAGCTTGCGGGAGACCCAGTACTTC. This codes for CASSAPGTSLRETQYF.

The rearrangement uses TRBV4-1 and TRBJ2-1, with 9 nucleotides matching TRBD2. J was trimmed by 4 bases and V by 6 bases; bases with no gene match: 4. The germline V gene has CDR1 MGHRA and CDR2 YSYEKL. The length of the CDR3 is 14 residues. The CDR3 sequence is CASRGGGAYNEQFF. The DNA for the CDR3 is TGCGCCAGCAGGGGCGGGGGGGCATACAATGAGCAGTTCTTC.

The chain couples TRBV11-2 to TRBJ2-3; D remains unclear. CDR1 is SGHAT, CDR2 FQNNGV, per germline. Trimming cost V 6 bases and J 2 bases, with 18 bases left between them. The CDR3 length is 16 residues. CDR3 protein: CASSSRTFQLTDTQYF. The CDR3 nucleotides read TGTGCCAGCAGTTCACGGACCTTCCAACTCACAGATACGCAGTATTTT.

V and J are TRBV6-1 and TRBJ2-1; D uncertain. The V end was cut by 1 base, the J end by 10 bases, with 14 bases between. Germline loops: CDR1 MNHNS, CDR2 SASEGT. This CDR3 has 14 residues. The CDR3 DNA reads as TGTGCCAGCAGTGAAGGTCCTCCCAGTGGGGAGCAGTTCTTC. Translation: CASSEGPPSGEQFF.

The chain couples TRBV5-1 to TRBJ2-1; no reliable D call. The CDR3 has 12 amino acids. The V gene lost 0 bases and the J gene lost 5 bases, with 3 bases spanning the gap. Germline loops: CDR1 SGHRS, CDR2 YFSETQ. Written as DNA, the CDR3 is TGCGCCAGCAGCTTGGCAAACAATGAGCAGTTCTTC. Protein product: CASSLANNEQFF.

V and J are TRBV5-1 and TRBJ1-5; D not resolved. Germline CDR1 reads SGHRS; CDR2 reads YFSETQ. The CDR3 contains 13 residues. V lost 7 bases to trimming and J lost 1 base, with 9 bases between them. CDR3 sequence (DNA): TGCGCCAGCGCGTGGGAAAGCAATCAGCCCCAGCATTTT. It translates to CASAWESNQPQHF.

The rearrangement links TRBV7-9 to TRBJ1-4; D is possibly TRBD1 (5 bases). Trimming stripped 5 bases from V and 5 bases from J, with 12 bases between. The CDR3 loop spans 14 amino acids. Germline V gene data show CDR1 as SEHNR and CDR2 as FQNEAQ (reference sequence). Written as DNA, the CDR3 is TGTGCCAGCAGCCCGCAGGGACTGAATGAAAAACTGTTTTTT. Translated: CASSPQGLNEKLFF.

The chain combines TRBV4-2 with TRBJ2-3; 13 positions match TRBD2. The CDR3 extends over 17 amino acids. The ends lost 3 bases at V and 0 bases at J; junction bases unmatched: 3. In germline, CDR1 is LGHNA, CDR2 YNFKEQ. For the CDR3, the DNA is TGTGCCAGCAGCCAGTTACTAGCGGGGGGGAGCACAGATACGCAGTATTTT. It yields the protein CASSQLLAGGSTDTQYF.

This rearrangement joins TRBV2 to TRBJ2-5; D is perhaps TRBD1 (6 bases). Trimming pared 11 bases from V and 5 bases from J, leaving 15 bases between. The CDR3 spans 12 residues. The germline gives CDR1 SNHLY, CDR2 FYNNEI. In DNA, the CDR3 is TGTGCCTCCAACAGGGAGTGGGAGACCCAGTACTTC. It encodes CASNREWETQYF.

The rearrangement joins TRBV20-1 to TRBJ2-2; the D is unclear. The germline CDR1 and CDR2 sequences are DFQATT and SNEGSKA (reference sequence). This CDR3 spans 11 amino acids. V was pared by 3 bases and J by 4 bases, with 3 bases between. CDR3 region: CSARGTGELFF. CDR3 bases: TGCAGTGCTAGGGGCACCGGGGAGCTGTTTTTT.

V is TRBV19 and J is TRBJ1-6; 9 bases match TRBD1. Germline V lookup: CDR1 LNHDA, CDR2 SQIVND (reference sequence). J gave up 5 bases and V 6 bases, and 8 bases lay outside the gene matches. The CDR3 is 16 residues long. The CDR3 DNA reads TGTGCCAGTAGCCTTAGACAGGGGGTACATAATTCACCCCTCCACTTT. It translates to CASSLRQGVHNSPLHF.

The V and J genes are TRBV4-1 and TRBJ1-3; D may be TRBD1 (5 bases). The CDR3 loop spans 16 amino acids. CDR1 MGHRA and CDR2 YSYEKL come from the germline V gene. Between the trimmed V and J ends, which lost 4 bases and 0 bases, there was a span of 13 bases. This chain's CDR3 is CASSPGRLISGNTIYF. The CDR3 nucleotides read TGCGCCAGCAGCCCGGGACGGCTTATCTCTGGAAACACCATATATTTT.

This clone was seen just once. The chain has TRBV10-1 and TRBJ2-1; 9 bases line up with TRBD2. The V gene's germline CDR1 is WNHNN and CDR2 SYGVQD (reference sequence). With V trimmed by 5 bases and J by 2 bases, 4 bases remained unmatched. The CDR3 has 15 residues. DNA of the CDR3: TGCGCCAGCAGTACCTTAGCGGGGGCCTACAATGAGCAGTTCTTC. Encoded protein: CASSTLAGAYNEQFF.

The chain joins TRBV7-2 to TRBJ2-6, with D unclear. With 5 bases removed from V and 2 bases from J, the gap between germline ends came to 7 bases. The germline V gene has CDR1 SGHTA and CDR2 FQGNSA. The CDR3 runs 14 residues. CDR3 loop: CASSDRAGANVLTF. In DNA, the CDR3 is TGTGCCAGCAGCGACCGGGCTGGGGCCAACGTCCTGACTTTC.

V gene TRBV10-3 combines with J gene TRBJ1-2; D is possibly TRBD1 (5 bases). Per the germline V gene, CDR1 is ENHRY and CDR2 is SYGVKD. This CDR3 contains 12 residues. Trimming took 11 bases from V and 4 from J, leaving 14 bases between them. The CDR3 coding sequence is TGTGCCTCTCGACGGAGGGGCTATGGCTACACCTTC. Protein product: CASRRRGYGYTF.

This clone was detected a few times. V and J are TRBV6-6 and TRBJ2-3; 7 nucleotides align to TRBD1. CDR3 length equals 14 residues. The J segment lost 2 bases and the V segment lost 5 bases, leaving 4 bases of the junction unmatched. Germline CDR1 and CDR2: MNHNY and SVGAGI (reference sequence). The CDR3 protein is CASSPGQDTDTQYF. The CDR3 nucleotides are TGTGCCAGCAGTCCAGGACAGGACACAGATACGCAGTATTTT.

The chain employs TRBV5-1 and TRBJ1-2; D is unresolved. This CDR3 region has 13 residues. From germline, CDR1 is SGHRS and CDR2 YFSETQ. V lost 2 bases and J 6 bases, leaving 11 bases between the germline ends. In DNA form, the CDR3 reads TGCGCCAGCAGCTTTTCTCTTGAGGATGGCTACACCTTC. The encoded protein is CASSFSLEDGYTF.